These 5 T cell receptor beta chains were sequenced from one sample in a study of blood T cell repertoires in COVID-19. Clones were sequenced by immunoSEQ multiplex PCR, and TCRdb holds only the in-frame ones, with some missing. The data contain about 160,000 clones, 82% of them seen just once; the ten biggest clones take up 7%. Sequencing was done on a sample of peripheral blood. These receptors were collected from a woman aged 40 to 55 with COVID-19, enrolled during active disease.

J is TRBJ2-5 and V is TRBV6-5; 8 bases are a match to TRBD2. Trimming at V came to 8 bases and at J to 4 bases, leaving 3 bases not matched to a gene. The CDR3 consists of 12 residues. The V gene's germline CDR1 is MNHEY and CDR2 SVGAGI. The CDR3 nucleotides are TGTGCCAGCTCGGGGGGGGTAGAGACCCAGTACTTC. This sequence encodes CASSGGVETQYF.

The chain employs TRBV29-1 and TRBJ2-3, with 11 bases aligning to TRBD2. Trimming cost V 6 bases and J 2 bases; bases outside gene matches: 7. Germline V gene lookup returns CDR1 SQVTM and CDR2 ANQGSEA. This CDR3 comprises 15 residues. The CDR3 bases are TGCAGCGTAAGACTAGCGGGGTCGACCACAGATACGCAGTATTTT. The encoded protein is CSVRLAGSTTDTQYF.

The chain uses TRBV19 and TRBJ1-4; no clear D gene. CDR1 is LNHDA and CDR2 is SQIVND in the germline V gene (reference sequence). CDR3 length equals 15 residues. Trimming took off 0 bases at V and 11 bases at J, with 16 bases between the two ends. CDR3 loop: CASSIEVRVSKKLFF. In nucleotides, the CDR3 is TGTGCCAGTAGTATAGAGGTCCGGGTATCTAAGAAACTGTTTTTT.

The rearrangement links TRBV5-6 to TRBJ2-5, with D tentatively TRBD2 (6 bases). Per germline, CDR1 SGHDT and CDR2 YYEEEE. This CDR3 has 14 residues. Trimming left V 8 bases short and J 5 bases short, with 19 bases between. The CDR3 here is CASLTWVAVETQYF. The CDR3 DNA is TGTGCCAGTCTAACTTGGGTAGCGGTGGAGACCCAGTACTTC.

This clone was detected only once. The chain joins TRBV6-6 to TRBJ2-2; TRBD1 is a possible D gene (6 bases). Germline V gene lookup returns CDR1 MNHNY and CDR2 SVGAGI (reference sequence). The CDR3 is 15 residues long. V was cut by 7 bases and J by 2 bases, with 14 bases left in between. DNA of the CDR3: TGTGCCAGCACAGGGACACTCCTTAACACCGGGGAGCTGTTTTTT. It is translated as CASTGTLLNTGELFF.